This record looks at one T cell receptor beta chain sequence and its context. The ends were cut back, 0 bases at V and 1 base at J, with 16 bases in the middle. This CDR3 has 17 residues. Germline V gene lookup returns CDR1 SGHRS and CDR2 YFSETQ. The data stem from a study of shared clonotypes between healthy human individuals. It was across several immunoSEQ plates that each subset's genomic DNA was evenly split. Libraries were prepared by immunoSEQ multiplex PCR; TCRdb keeps only in-frame clonotypes and omits some of them. The sample shows about 2 million clones, 85% to 95% of them seen only once. The naive CD8 population came from CD45RO-negative cells selected for CCR7, without terminally differentiated effector memory CD45RA+ cells.

What was sequenced was naive CD8+ T cells sorted from blood. This sequence was found in a man between 18 and 29 years old in good health. The chain couples TRBV5-1 to TRBJ1-1; D possibly corresponds to TRBD1 (6 bases). The CDR3 sequence: CASSLVRGGIENTEAFF. Here the CDR3 DNA reads TGCGCCAGCAGCTTGGTCAGGGGAGGGATTGAGAACACTGAAGCTTTCTTT.